Below, one T cell receptor beta chain is given with its context. What it recognizes is unknown. The sample originates from a study of Graves' ophthalmopathy and Graves' hyperthyroidism. Included hyperthyroidism patients were aged 18 to 65 and newly diagnosed (under 2 months' duration). The authors diagnosed from clinical symptoms, serum thyroxine, TRAb, thyroid ultrasound and orbital computed tomography. Scientists amplified the TCR beta CDR3 regions from RNA transcripts. An initial RT-PCR round employing HTBI primers preceded a second-round multiplex PCR. TCRdb reprocessed the multiplex PCR reads with MiXCR, giving one entry per CDR3 protein. The table records 500,000 to 700,000 distinct CDR3 sequences, roughly 40% of them present only once. General study findings and limits: Ophthalmopathy and stable hyperthyroidism were discriminated by a 13-signature model, with about 90% sensitivity and about 84% specificity.

Trimming removed 4 bases from V and 0 bases from J, with 13 bases in between. This CDR3 is 15 amino acids long. The germline gives CDR1 SGHNT, CDR2 YYREEE (reference sequence). The clonotype originates from an adult man with Graves' hyperthyroidism. Sequenced: peripheral blood or thyroid tissue (not recorded which). The chain couples TRBV5-4 to TRBJ1-2; perhaps TRBD1 as D (6 bases). The chain's CDR3 is CASSERGLANYGYTF. In DNA, the CDR3 is TGTGCCAGCAGCGAGAGGGGGTTAGCTAACTATGGCTACACCTTC.